This entry concerns a single T cell receptor (beta chain). The sample belongs to a study of cytomegalovirus exposure and HLA in healthy donors. About the research overall: An early release of data contained 75 million to 100 million unique TCRs, which came from HLA-typed donors.

In the PCR, 60 Vbeta and 13 Jbeta primers were used. Measured with immunoSEQ multiplex PCR; TCRdb has only the in-frame clones, and not every one. This table has roughly 240,000 clones, more than 75% appearing once. The germline CDR1 and CDR2 sequences are LNHDA and SQIVND (reference sequence). The CDR3 is 15 residues long. Trimming pared 4 bases from V and 0 bases from J, leaving 10 bases between. The source of this sequence is a middle-aged woman in good health and CMV-seropositive. Sequences were obtained from PBMCs. This chain joins TRBV19 and TRBJ1-5, with TRBD1 as a possible D gene (5 bases). The CDR3 DNA follows: TGTGCCAGTAGTAATCAGGGTGGTAGCAATCAGCCCCAGCATTTT. This translates into CASSNQGGSNQPQHF.